This TCR beta chain originates from a study of T cell changes during pregnancy in multiple sclerosis. The CDR3 length is 12 residues. Trimming removed 0 bases at V and 9 bases at J, with 3 bases between. Looked up from germline, CDR1 is MNHEY and CDR2 is SVGAGI. Profiling relied on immunoSEQ multiplex PCR, and the TCRdb table lists in-frame clones only, not all of them. The sample carries around 43,000 clones, about 91% recorded once. This rearrangement joins TRBV6-5 to TRBJ1-6; unclear D gene. The TCR sequence derives from a female donor with multiple sclerosis, enrolled in a pregnancy study. The sequencing here drew on CD4+ T cells from peripheral blood mononuclear cells, taken in the first trimester of pregnancy. This CDR3 is CASSYSRSPLHF. DNA for the CDR3: TGTGCCAGCAGTTACTCTCGTTCACCCCTCCACTTT.